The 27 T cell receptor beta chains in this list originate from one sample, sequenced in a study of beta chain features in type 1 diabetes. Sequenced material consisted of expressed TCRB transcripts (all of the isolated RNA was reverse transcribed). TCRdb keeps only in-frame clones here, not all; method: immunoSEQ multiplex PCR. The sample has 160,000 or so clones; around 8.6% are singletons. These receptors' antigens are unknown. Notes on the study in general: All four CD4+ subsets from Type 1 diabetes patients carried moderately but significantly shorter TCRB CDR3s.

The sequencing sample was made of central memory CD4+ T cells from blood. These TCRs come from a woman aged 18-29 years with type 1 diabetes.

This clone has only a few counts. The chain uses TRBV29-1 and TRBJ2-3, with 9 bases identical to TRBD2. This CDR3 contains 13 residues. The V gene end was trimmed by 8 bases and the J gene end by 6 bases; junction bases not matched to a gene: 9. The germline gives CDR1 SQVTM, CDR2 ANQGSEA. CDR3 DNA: TGCAGCTGGAAGCGGGAGGTTGGTGATACGCAGTATTTT. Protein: CSWKREVGDTQYF.

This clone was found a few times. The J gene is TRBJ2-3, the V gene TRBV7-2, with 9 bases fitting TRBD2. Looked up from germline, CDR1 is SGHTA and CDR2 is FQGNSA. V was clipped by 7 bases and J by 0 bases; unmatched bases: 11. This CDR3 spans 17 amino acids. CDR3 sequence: CASTSRMLAGSTDTQYF. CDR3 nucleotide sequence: TGTGCCAGCACTTCCAGGATGCTAGCGGGGAGCACAGATACGCAGTATTTT. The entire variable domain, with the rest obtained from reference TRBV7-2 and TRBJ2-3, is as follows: GAGVSQSPSNKVTEKGKDVELRCDPISGHTALYWYRQSLGQGLEFLIYFQGNSAPDKSGLPSDRFSAERTGGSVSTLTIQRTQQEDSAVYLCASTSRMLAGSTDTQYFGPGTRLTVL.

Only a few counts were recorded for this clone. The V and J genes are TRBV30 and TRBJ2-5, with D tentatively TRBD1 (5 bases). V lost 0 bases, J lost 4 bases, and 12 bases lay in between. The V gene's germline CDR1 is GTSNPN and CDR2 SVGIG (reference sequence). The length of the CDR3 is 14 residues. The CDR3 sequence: CAWSVGPWGETQYF. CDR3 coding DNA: TGTGCCTGGAGTGTGGGGCCCTGGGGAGAGACCCAGTACTTC.

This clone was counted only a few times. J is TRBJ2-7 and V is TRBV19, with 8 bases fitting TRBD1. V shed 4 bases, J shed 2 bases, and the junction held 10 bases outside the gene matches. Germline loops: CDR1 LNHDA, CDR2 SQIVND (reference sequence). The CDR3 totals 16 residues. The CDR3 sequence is CASSTPSGTGPYEQYF. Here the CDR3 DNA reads TGTGCCAGTAGTACTCCATCCGGGACAGGCCCCTACGAGCAGTACTTC.

For the CDR3, the DNA is TGTGCCAGCAGCCGCGAGGGACAATCCTACGAGCAGTACTTC. This sequence encodes CASSREGQSYEQYF. V usage is TRBV11-3 and J usage is TRBJ2-7; TRBD1 might be the D (6 bases). V gave up 5 bases and J gave up 1 base, with 12 bases separating them. Looked up from germline, CDR1 is SGHNT and CDR2 is YENEEA. The CDR3 spans 14 residues.

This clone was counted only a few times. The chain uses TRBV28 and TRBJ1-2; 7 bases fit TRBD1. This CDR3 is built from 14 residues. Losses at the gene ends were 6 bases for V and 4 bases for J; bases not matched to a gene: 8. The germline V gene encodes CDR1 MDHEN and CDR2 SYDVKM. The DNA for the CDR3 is TGTGCCAGCAGACCCGGAGACAGGGCCTATGGCTACACCTTC. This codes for CASRPGDRAYGYTF.

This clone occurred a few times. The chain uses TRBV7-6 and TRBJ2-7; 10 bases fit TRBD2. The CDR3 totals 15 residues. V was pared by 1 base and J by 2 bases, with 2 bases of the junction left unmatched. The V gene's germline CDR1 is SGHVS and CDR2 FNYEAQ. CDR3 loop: CASSLVAGGPYEQYF. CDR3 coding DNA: TGTGCCAGCAGCTTAGTAGCGGGAGGCCCCTACGAGCAGTACTTC.

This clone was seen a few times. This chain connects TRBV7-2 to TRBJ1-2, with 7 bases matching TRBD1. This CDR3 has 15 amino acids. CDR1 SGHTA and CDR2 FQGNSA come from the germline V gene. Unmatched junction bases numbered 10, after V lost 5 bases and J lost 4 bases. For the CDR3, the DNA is TGTGCCAGCAGCGCGTCACAGGGGCCCGGCTATGGCTACACCTTC. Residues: CASSASQGPGYGYTF.

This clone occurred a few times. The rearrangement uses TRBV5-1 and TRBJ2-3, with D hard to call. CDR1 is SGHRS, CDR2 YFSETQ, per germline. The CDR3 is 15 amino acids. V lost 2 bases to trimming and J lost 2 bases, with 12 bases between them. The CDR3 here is CASSFDTPYTDTQYF. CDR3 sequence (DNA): TGCGCCAGCAGCTTTGACACTCCGTACACAGATACGCAGTATTTT.

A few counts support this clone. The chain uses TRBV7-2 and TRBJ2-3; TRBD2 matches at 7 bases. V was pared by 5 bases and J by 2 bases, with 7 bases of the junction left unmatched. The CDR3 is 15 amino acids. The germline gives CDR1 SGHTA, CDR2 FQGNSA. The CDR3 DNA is TGTGCCAGCAGCCCCCTAGCGGACCTCACAGATACGCAGTATTTT. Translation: CASSPLADLTDTQYF.

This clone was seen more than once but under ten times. The CDR3 loop reads CASSLQAGVTDTQYF. The CDR3 DNA sequence: TGTGCCAGCAGCCTACAGGCAGGAGTCACAGATACGCAGTATTTT. This chain joins TRBV6-6 and TRBJ2-3; a weak D match, TRBD1 (5 bases). Trimming cost V 6 bases and J 2 bases, with 15 bases left between them. CDR1 and CDR2 (germline): MNHNY, SVGAGI (reference sequence). The CDR3 covers 15 residues.

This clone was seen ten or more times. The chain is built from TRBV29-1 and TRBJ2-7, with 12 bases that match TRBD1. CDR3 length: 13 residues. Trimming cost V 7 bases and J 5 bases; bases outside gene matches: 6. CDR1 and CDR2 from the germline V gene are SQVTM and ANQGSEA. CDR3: CSGGGTGGDEQYF. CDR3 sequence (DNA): TGCAGCGGTGGGGGGACAGGGGGCGACGAGCAGTACTTC.

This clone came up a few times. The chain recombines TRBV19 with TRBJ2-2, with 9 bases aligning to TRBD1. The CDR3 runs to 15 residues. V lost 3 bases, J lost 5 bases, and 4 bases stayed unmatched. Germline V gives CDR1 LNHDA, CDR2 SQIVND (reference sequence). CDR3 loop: CASSMRQGGTGELFF. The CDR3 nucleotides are TGTGCCAGTAGTATGCGACAGGGGGGGACCGGGGAGCTGTTTTTT.

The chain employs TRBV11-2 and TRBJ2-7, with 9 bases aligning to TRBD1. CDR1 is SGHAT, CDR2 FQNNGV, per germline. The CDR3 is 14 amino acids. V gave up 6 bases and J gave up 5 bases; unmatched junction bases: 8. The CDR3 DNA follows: TGTGCCAGCAGGGCGGACAGGGGTGGGCACGAGCAGTACTTC. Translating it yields CASRADRGGHEQYF.

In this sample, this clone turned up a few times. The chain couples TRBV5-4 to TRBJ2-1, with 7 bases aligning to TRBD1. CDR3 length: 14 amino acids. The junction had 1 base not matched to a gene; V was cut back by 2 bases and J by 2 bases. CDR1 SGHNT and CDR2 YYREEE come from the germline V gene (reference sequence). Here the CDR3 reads CASSFDRAYNEQFF. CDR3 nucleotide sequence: TGTGCCAGCAGCTTCGACAGGGCCTACAATGAGCAGTTCTTC.

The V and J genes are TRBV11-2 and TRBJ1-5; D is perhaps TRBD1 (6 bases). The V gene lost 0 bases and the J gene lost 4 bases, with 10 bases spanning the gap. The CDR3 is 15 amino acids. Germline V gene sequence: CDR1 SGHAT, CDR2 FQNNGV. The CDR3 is CASSLDPGANQPQHF. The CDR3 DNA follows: TGTGCCAGCAGCTTAGATCCAGGGGCGAATCAGCCCCAGCATTTT.

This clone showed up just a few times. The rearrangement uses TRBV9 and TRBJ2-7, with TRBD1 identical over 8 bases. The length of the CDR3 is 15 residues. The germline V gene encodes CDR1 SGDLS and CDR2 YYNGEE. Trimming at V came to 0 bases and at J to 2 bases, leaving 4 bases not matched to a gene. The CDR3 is CASSVADRATYEQYF. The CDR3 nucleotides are TGTGCCAGCAGCGTAGCGGACAGGGCTACCTACGAGCAGTACTTC.

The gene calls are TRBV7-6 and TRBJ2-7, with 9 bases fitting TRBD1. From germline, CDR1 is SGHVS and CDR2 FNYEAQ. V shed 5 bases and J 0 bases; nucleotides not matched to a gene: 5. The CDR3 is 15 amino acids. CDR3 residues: CASSPGQGHSYEQYF. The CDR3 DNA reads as TGTGCCAGCAGCCCGGGACAGGGCCACTCCTACGAGCAGTACTTC. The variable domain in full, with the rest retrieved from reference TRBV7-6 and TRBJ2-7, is GAGVSQSPRYKVTKRGQDVALRCDPISGHVSLYWYRQALGQGPEFLTYFNYEAQQDKSGLPNDRFSAERPEGSISTLTIQRTEQRDSAMYRCASSPGQGHSYEQYFGPGTRLTVT.

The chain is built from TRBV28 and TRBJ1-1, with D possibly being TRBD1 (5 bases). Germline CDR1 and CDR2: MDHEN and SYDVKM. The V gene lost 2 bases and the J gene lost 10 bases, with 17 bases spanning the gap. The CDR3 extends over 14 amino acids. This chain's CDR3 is CASSLMFPQGGAFF. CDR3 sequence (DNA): TGTGCCAGCAGTTTAATGTTTCCCCAGGGAGGAGCTTTCTTT.

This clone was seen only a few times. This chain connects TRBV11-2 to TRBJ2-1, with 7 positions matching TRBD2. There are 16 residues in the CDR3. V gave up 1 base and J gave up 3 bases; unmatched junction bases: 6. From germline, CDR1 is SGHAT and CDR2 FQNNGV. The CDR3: CASSLVSGEGYNEQFF. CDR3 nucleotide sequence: TGTGCCAGCAGCTTAGTTTCCGGGGAGGGCTACAATGAGCAGTTCTTC.

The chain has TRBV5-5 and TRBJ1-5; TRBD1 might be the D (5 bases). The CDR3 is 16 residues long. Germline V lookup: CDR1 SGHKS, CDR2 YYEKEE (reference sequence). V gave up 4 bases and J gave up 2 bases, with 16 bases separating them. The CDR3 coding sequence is TGTGCCAGCAGCCTACAACTCGGGGGGGGCAATCAGCCCCAGCATTTT. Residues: CASSLQLGGGNQPQHF.

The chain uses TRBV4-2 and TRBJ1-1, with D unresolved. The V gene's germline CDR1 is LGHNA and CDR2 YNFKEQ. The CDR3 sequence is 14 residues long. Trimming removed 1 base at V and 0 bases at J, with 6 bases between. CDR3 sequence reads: CASSQVGMNTEAFF. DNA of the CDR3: TGTGCCAGCAGCCAAGTCGGGATGAACACTGAAGCTTTCTTT.

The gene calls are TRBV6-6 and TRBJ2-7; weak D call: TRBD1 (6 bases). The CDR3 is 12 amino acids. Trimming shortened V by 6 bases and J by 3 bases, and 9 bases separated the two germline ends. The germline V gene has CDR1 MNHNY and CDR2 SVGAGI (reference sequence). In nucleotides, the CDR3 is TGTGCCAGCAGCCCGGGACACTACGAGCAGTACTTC. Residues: CASSPGHYEQYF.

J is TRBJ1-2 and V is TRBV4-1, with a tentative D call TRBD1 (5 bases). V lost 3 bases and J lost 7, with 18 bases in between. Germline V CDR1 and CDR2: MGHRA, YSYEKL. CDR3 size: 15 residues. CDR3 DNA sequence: TGCGCCAGCAGCCACCCCCGGGACCCGGGGGGTGGCTACACCTTC. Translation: CASSHPRDPGGGYTF.

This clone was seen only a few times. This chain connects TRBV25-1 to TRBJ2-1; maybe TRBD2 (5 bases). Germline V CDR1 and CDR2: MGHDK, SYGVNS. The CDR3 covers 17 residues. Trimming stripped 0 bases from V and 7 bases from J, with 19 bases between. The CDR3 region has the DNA TGTGCCAGCAGTGAATATGCTAGCAGCCGAAACGGTAATGAGCAGTTCTTC. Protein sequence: CASSEYASSRNGNEQFF.

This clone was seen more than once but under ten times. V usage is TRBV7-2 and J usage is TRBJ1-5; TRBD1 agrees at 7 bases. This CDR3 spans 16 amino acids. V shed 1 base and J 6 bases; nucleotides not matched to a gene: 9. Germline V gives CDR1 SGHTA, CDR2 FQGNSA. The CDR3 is CASSLVIGGEGQPQHF. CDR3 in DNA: TGTGCCAGCAGCTTAGTCATAGGGGGCGAGGGTCAGCCCCAGCATTTT.

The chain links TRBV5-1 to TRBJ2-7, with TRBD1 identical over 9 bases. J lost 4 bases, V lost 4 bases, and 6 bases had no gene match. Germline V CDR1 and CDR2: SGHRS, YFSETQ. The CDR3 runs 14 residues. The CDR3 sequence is CASSRTGDGYEQYF. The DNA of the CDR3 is TGCGCCAGCAGCAGGACAGGGGATGGGTACGAGCAGTACTTC.